This entry concerns a single T cell receptor (beta chain). Sequencing was performed with immunoSEQ multiplex PCR; in TCRdb, only in-frame clones are kept and a portion is missing. The repertoire holds some 100,000 clones, roughly nine tenths seen once, with approximately 1.2% in the top ten. J was trimmed by 2 bases and V by 7 bases; bases with no gene match: 7. CDR1 is MNHEY, CDR2 SMNVEV, per germline (reference sequence). The CDR3 runs 14 residues. This sample was included in a study of T cell changes during pregnancy in multiple sclerosis. The sample was peripheral blood, taken in the second trimester of pregnancy. This TCR was recovered from a female donor with multiple sclerosis, enrolled in a pregnancy study. The gene calls are TRBV27 and TRBJ2-7; the match to TRBD1 covers 8 bases. CDR3 DNA: TGTGCCAGCACCAAGGACAGGGCTACCTACGAGCAGTACTTC. Amino acid sequence: CASTKDRATYEQYF.